The clone carrying this T cell receptor beta chain was observed once. This entry comes from a study of blood T cell repertoires in COVID-19. Per the original data handling: Reference gene primer amplification gave nucleated cell count estimates. TCRdb's copy holds only in-frame clones and misses some; the assay was immunoSEQ multiplex PCR. V and J calls and clone size come straight from that table; D and trimming were deduced from the DNA. This table holds approximately 240,000 clones, about 89% found once. The study assigned cohorts using participant-reported clinical history. The TCR originated in a woman aged 18-29 years who had recovered from COVID-19. Sequenced input: PBMCs or T cells enriched from blood (not recorded which).

CDR3 sequence reads: CASSPDSYNEQFF. The CDR3 DNA reads TGTGCCAGCAGTCCCGACTCGTACAATGAGCAGTTCTTC. V is TRBV28 and J is TRBJ2-1; the D is unclear. Trimming stripped 5 bases from V and 4 bases from J, with 9 bases between. The CDR3 loop spans 13 amino acids. Germline V gene lookup returns CDR1 MDHEN and CDR2 SYDVKM.